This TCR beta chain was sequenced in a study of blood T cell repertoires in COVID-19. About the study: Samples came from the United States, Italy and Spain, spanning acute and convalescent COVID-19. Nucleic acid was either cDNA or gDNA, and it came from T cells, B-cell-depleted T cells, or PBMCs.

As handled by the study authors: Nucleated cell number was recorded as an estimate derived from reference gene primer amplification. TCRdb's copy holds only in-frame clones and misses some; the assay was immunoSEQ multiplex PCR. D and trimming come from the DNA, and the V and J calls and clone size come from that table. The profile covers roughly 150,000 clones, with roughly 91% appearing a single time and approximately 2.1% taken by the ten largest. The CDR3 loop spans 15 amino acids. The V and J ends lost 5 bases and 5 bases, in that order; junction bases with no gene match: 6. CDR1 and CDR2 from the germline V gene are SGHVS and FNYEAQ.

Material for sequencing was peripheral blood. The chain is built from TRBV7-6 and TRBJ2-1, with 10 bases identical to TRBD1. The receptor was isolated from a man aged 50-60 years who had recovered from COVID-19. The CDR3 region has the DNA TGTGCCAGCAGCCCTCGGGACAGGGGCGACAATGAGCAGTTCTTC. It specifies CASSPRDRGDNEQFF.